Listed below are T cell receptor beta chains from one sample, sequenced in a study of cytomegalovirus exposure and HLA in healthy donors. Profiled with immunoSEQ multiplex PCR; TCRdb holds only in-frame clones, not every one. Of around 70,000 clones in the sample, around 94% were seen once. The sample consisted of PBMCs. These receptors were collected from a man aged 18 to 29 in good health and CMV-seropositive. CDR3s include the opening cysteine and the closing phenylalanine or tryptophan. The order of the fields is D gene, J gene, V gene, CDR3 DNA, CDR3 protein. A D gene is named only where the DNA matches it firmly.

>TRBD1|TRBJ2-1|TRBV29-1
TGCAGCGCTCCGCGGGACAGGGGGTTTGGTGAGCAGTTCTTC
CSAPRDRGFGEQFF
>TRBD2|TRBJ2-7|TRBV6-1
TGTGCCAGCAGTGGTCGGCTGACTAGCGGGAGTGAGTACGAGCAGTACTTC
CASSGRLTSGSEYEQYF
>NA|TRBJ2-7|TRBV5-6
TGTGCCAGCAGCCCGGGGATCAGCGGGTACTCCTACGAGCAGTACTTC
CASSPGISGYSYEQYF
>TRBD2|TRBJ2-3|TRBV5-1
TGCGCCAGCAGCTTGGGGGGACTAGCGGGCGCAGTCACAGATACGCAGTATTTT
CASSLGGLAGAVTDTQYF
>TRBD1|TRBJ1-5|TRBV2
TGTGCCAGCAGTCGGACAGGGGGAAATCAGCCCCAGCATTTT
CASSRTGGNQPQHF
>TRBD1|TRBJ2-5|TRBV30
TGTGCCTGGGACAGGGGGCGAGAGACCCAGTACTTC
CAWDRGRETQYF
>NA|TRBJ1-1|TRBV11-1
TGTGCCAGCAGCTTAGGGAACCAGGGGCCCCTGAGCACTGAAGCTTTCTTT
CASSLGNQGPLSTEAFF
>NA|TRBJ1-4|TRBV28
TGTGCCAGCAGTACTCAGGGGCGGCGGGAAAAACTGTTTTTT
CASSTQGRREKLFF
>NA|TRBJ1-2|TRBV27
TGTGCCAGCAGCCCGACAGGACCGAAATATGGCTACACCTTC
CASSPTGPKYGYTF
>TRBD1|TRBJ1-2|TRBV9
TGTGCCAGCAGCGTAGGGACAGGGGGCCTCTATGGCTACACCTTC
CASSVGTGGLYGYTF
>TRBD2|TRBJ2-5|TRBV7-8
TGTGCCAGCAGCATACTAGCGGGAGGGTCTACAGAGACCCAGTACTTC
CASSILAGGSTETQYF
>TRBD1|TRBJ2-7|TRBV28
TGTGCCAGCAGTGCTCCGGGACAGGGTCTCTCCTACGAGCAGTACTTC
CASSAPGQGLSYEQYF